The 27 T cell receptor beta chains below come from one sample, sequenced in a study of cytomegalovirus exposure and HLA in healthy donors. 13 Jbeta primers and 60 Vbeta primers were used for the PCR. Method: immunoSEQ multiplex PCR; TCRdb's copy keeps in-frame clones and lacks some. The sample shows 120,000 to 150,000 clones, over 65% of them seen only once. Sequenced input: PBMCs. The source is a young woman in good health and CMV-seronegative.

This clone has a handful of counts. The CDR3 nucleotides are TGTGCCAGCAGCGTAGGAGAAACTACCCAGTACTTC. Amino acids: CASSVGETTQYF. The chain carries TRBV9 and TRBJ2-5; the D is unclear. The CDR3 loop spans 12 amino acids. The germline V gene has CDR1 SGDLS and CDR2 YYNGEE. Trimming took 0 bases from V and 8 from J, leaving 8 bases between them.

This clone was picked up one time. The chain joins TRBV30 to TRBJ2-7; 9 bases fit TRBD1. CDR3 length: 11 amino acids. Germline-derived CDR1 and CDR2 are GTSNPN and SVGIG (reference sequence). Trimming removed 5 bases from V and 5 bases from J; junction bases left unmatched: 1. As DNA, the CDR3 is TGTGCCTGGGGACAGGGGCACGAGCAGTACTTC. Protein: CAWGQGHEQYF.

The rearrangement joins TRBV6-5 to TRBJ2-3, with D tentatively TRBD1 (6 bases). Looked up from germline, CDR1 is MNHEY and CDR2 is SVGAGI. This CDR3 has 16 residues. Between the trimmed V and J ends, which lost 4 bases and 2 bases, there was a span of 16 bases. CDR3 sequence reads: CASSSIRDTITDTQYF. DNA for the CDR3: TGTGCCAGCAGTTCAATCCGGGACACAATCACAGATACGCAGTATTTT.

This clone was recorded once. The V call is TRBV4-1, the J call TRBJ1-4, with 9 bases identical to TRBD1. The CDR3 spans 15 residues. Germline CDR1 reads MGHRA; CDR2 reads YSYEKL. V was pared by 3 bases and J by 8 bases, with 7 bases of the junction left unmatched. The CDR3 DNA is TGCGCCAGCAGCCAGGGGACAGGGAGGTTGGAAAAACTGTTTTTT. Amino acids: CASSQGTGRLEKLFF.

This CDR3 is CASSLYPSGKDSEAFF. As DNA, the CDR3 is TGTGCCAGCAGCTTATACCCGTCGGGGAAGGACTCTGAAGCTTTCTTT. The chain links TRBV11-2 to TRBJ1-1; no firm D call. CDR3 length equals 16 residues. Trimming cost V 2 bases and J 6 bases, with 19 bases left between them. Per the germline V gene, CDR1 is SGHAT and CDR2 is FQNNGV.

This clone was detected only a few times. V is TRBV10-3 and J is TRBJ2-5, with TRBD2 identical over 11 bases. The CDR3 sequence is 16 residues long. Per the germline V gene, CDR1 is ENHRY and CDR2 is SYGVKD. V lost 3 bases, J lost 1 base, and 4 bases stayed unmatched. As DNA, the CDR3 is TGTGCCATCAGTGACGGGACTAGCGGAATCCAAGAGACCCAGTACTTC. It translates to CAISDGTSGIQETQYF.

As regards this clone: Other DNA sequences within the sample encode an identical CDR3. The chain is built from TRBV9 and TRBJ2-1; 9 positions match TRBD2. The CDR3 is 14 amino acids. CDR1 and CDR2 from the germline V gene are SGDLS and YYNGEE. J lost 5 bases, V lost 2 bases, and 2 bases had no gene match. This CDR3 reads CASSVRLADNEQFF. CDR3 nucleotide sequence: TGTGCCAGCAGCGTTAGACTAGCGGACAATGAGCAGTTCTTC.

The J gene is TRBJ2-1, the V gene TRBV5-1; D possibly corresponds to TRBD2 (6 bases). The germline gives CDR1 SGHRS, CDR2 YFSETQ. The CDR3 runs 13 residues. The ends were cut back, 9 bases at V and 1 base at J, with 11 bases in the middle. The CDR3 here is CATHSGSYNEQFF. The CDR3 region has the DNA TGCGCCACTCATAGCGGTTCCTACAATGAGCAGTTCTTC.

The rearrangement links TRBV5-1 to TRBJ2-3; the match to TRBD1 covers 10 bases. The germline V gene has CDR1 SGHRS and CDR2 YFSETQ. Trimming removed 0 bases from V and 4 bases from J; junction bases left unmatched: 5. This CDR3 is built from 16 residues. This chain's CDR3 is CASSLDGTGVPDTQYF. The CDR3 DNA reads TGCGCCAGCAGCTTGGATGGGACAGGGGTTCCAGATACGCAGTATTTT.

J is TRBJ1-5 and V is TRBV6-6; 7 nucleotides line up with TRBD1. This CDR3 region has 13 residues. Per the germline V gene, CDR1 is MNHNY and CDR2 is SVGAGI (reference sequence). J gave up 1 base and V 7 bases, and 1 base lay outside the gene matches. The CDR3 DNA reads TGTGCCAGCACGACAGGGAGCAATCAGCCCCAGCATTTT. It codes for CASTTGSNQPQHF.

The chain is built from TRBV5-5 and TRBJ1-6, with D maybe TRBD1 (5 bases). The germline gives CDR1 SGHKS, CDR2 YYEKEE (reference sequence). Trimming stripped 2 bases from V and 7 bases from J, with 16 bases between. The CDR3 has 16 residues. CDR3 sequence reads: CASSFGRSQENSPLHF. In DNA form, the CDR3 reads TGTGCCAGCAGCTTTGGTAGATCACAGGAAAATTCACCCCTCCACTTT.

The gene calls are TRBV5-1 and TRBJ2-5, with TRBD2 as a possible D gene (6 bases). The CDR3 length is 14 residues. The ends were cut back, 4 bases at V and 3 bases at J, with 13 bases in the middle. Germline V CDR1 and CDR2: SGHRS, YFSETQ. In DNA form, the CDR3 reads TGCGCCAGCAGCCTGACTAGTATCGAAGAGACCCAGTACTTC. Translating it yields CASSLTSIEETQYF.

The rearrangement joins TRBV4-1 to TRBJ1-2, with D perhaps matching TRBD1 (6 bases). The CDR3 length is 15 residues. With 0 bases removed from V and 4 bases from J, the gap between germline ends came to 12 bases. Germline V gene data show CDR1 as MGHRA and CDR2 as YSYEKL. CDR3: CASSQDGDRFYGYTF. For the CDR3, the DNA is TGCGCCAGCAGCCAAGACGGTGACAGGTTCTATGGCTACACCTTC.

Note on this clone: At the DNA level, this CDR3 is encoded by other sequences in the same sample as well. The V and J genes are TRBV14 and TRBJ1-1, with unresolved D. Germline CDR1 and CDR2: SGHDN and FVKESK. The CDR3 extends over 13 amino acids. Trimming shortened V by 4 bases and J by 0 bases, and 6 bases separated the two germline ends. CDR3 DNA sequence: TGTGCCAGCAGCCTAACTGTGAACACTGAAGCTTTCTTT. Amino acid sequence: CASSLTVNTEAFF.

The table lists this clone with a few counts. The chain uses TRBV6-1 and TRBJ2-5; TRBD2 agrees at 9 bases. This CDR3 is built from 15 residues. CDR1 and CDR2 from the germline V gene are MNHNS and SASEGT. J was trimmed by 5 bases and V by 6 bases; bases with no gene match: 10. The DNA for the CDR3 is TGTGCCAGCAGGTTTGGCGGGGGGGCCCACGAGACCCAGTACTTC. This translates into CASRFGGGAHETQYF.

J is TRBJ2-1 and V is TRBV2; D is unclear. Trimming pared 5 bases from V and 4 bases from J, leaving 6 bases between. This CDR3 spans 12 amino acids. CDR1 is SNHLY, CDR2 FYNNEI, per germline. The chain's CDR3 is CASSLSYNEQFF. Written as DNA, the CDR3 is TGTGCCAGCAGTCTTTCTTACAATGAGCAGTTCTTC.

A few counts support this clone. The V and J genes are TRBV4-1 and TRBJ1-1; 7 bases line up with TRBD1. V was clipped by 4 bases and J by 4 bases; unmatched bases: 12. CDR1 MGHRA and CDR2 YSYEKL come from the germline V gene. This CDR3 has 16 residues. CDR3 DNA: TGCGCCAGCAGCCCTAAACCTCTTTCAGGGGGCACTGAAGCTTTCTTT. This translates into CASSPKPLSGGTEAFF.

The chain's CDR3 is CASSPVTGTGELFF. CDR3 DNA sequence: TGTGCCAGCAGCCCTGTAACAGGGACCGGGGAGCTGTTTTTT. The chain uses TRBV11-3 and TRBJ2-2; a weak D match, TRBD1 (6 bases). CDR3 length: 14 amino acids. The V gene's germline CDR1 is SGHNT and CDR2 YENEEA. Between the trimmed V and J ends, which lost 5 bases and 5 bases, there was a span of 12 bases. The variable domain in full, completed from reference TRBV11-3 and TRBJ2-2, reads EAGVVQSPRYKIIEKKQPVAFWCNPISGHNTLYWYLQNLGQGPELLIRYENEEAVDDSQLPKDRFSAERLKGVDSTLKIQPAELGDSAVYLCASSPVTGTGELFFGEGSRLTVL.

The chain carries TRBV6-1 and TRBJ1-3, with TRBD1 matching 8 bases. The CDR3 totals 17 residues. Per the germline V gene, CDR1 is MNHNS and CDR2 is SASEGT. V lost 2 bases, J lost 3 bases, and 9 bases stayed unmatched. In DNA, the CDR3 is TGTGCCAGCAGTGAATCCCTCCAGGGGGCCTTTGGAAACACCATATATTTT. This gives the protein CASSESLQGAFGNTIYF.

The V call is TRBV6-1, the J call TRBJ2-2; 7 bases fit TRBD1. With V trimmed by 7 bases and J by 6 bases, 5 bases remained unmatched. The CDR3 has 13 residues. Germline V gives CDR1 MNHNS, CDR2 SASEGT. This CDR3 is CASIITGAGELFF. The CDR3, as DNA: TGTGCCAGCATCATCACAGGGGCCGGGGAGCTGTTTTTT.

This clone was seen just once. This chain uses TRBV28 with TRBJ1-1; D might be TRBD1 (6 bases). The germline V gene encodes CDR1 MDHEN and CDR2 SYDVKM. Deletions cut 5 bases from V and 1 base from J, with 11 bases between. The CDR3 runs 14 residues. CDR3 amino acids: CASSIQGWNTEAFF. DNA of the CDR3: TGTGCCAGCAGTATACAGGGTTGGAACACTGAAGCTTTCTTT.

This clone has a handful of counts. The chain uses TRBV7-9 and TRBJ1-1; D gene unclear. Trimming took off 1 base at V and 8 bases at J, with 8 bases between the two ends. This CDR3 region has 12 residues. In germline, CDR1 is SEHNR, CDR2 FQNEAQ (reference sequence). DNA of the CDR3: TGTGCCAGCAGCTTAGGTATGTCGGAAGCTTTCTTT. Amino acid sequence: CASSLGMSEAFF.

The CDR3 DNA sequence: TGTGCCAGCAGCCAAGAGGGGGGGCCTAACTATGGCTACACCTTC. This codes for CASSQEGGPNYGYTF. The chain couples TRBV4-2 to TRBJ1-2, with D perhaps matching TRBD1 (6 bases). Germline CDR1 reads LGHNA; CDR2 reads YNFKEQ. Trimming removed 0 bases at V and 0 bases at J, with 8 bases between. This CDR3 has 15 residues.

The rearrangement links TRBV28 to TRBJ2-5, with 10 bases fitting TRBD2. The CDR3 extends over 13 amino acids. The V segment lost 8 bases and the J segment 7 bases; nucleotides outside the gene matches: 7. Germline V gene sequence: CDR1 MDHEN, CDR2 SYDVKM. CDR3 protein: CASRSGGARTQYF. The CDR3 DNA follows: TGTGCCAGCCGAAGCGGGGGGGCTCGGACCCAGTACTTC.

This chain joins TRBV28 and TRBJ2-4; 12 bases line up with TRBD2. The CDR3 consists of 15 residues. Germline CDR1 is MDHEN and CDR2 is SYDVKM. The junction had 8 bases not matched to a gene; V was cut back by 5 bases and J by 9 bases. The CDR3 DNA sequence: TGTGCCAGCAGTCTGAGACTAGCGGGAGCACGCATTCAGTACTTC. The encoded protein is CASSLRLAGARIQYF.

The V gene is TRBV7-3, the J gene TRBJ2-7, with D unresolved. Germline V CDR1 and CDR2: SGHTA, FQGTGA. Trimming stripped 5 bases from V and 0 bases from J, with 11 bases between. The CDR3 covers 14 residues. CDR3 sequence (DNA): TGTGCCAGCAGCCCCTCGGGTAGCTCCTACGAGCAGTACTTC. Its translation is CASSPSGSSYEQYF. Full variable domain (outside the CDR3, taken from reference TRBV7-3 and TRBJ2-7): GAGVSQTPSNKVTEKGKYVELRCDPISGHTALYWYRQSLGQGPEFLIYFQGTGAADDSGLPNDRFFAVRPEGSVSTLKIQRTERGDSAVYLCASSPSGSSYEQYFGPGTRLTVT.

The rearrangement joins TRBV18 to TRBJ1-2; a weak D match, TRBD1 (5 bases). The CDR3 has 14 amino acids. V was clipped by 2 bases and J by 4 bases, with 11 bases between them. Germline V lookup: CDR1 KGHSH, CDR2 LQKENI. CDR3 nucleotide sequence: TGTGCCAGCTCACCATCGGGGGTTAGCTATGGCTACACCTTC. Translation: CASSPSGVSYGYTF.